These 21 T cell receptor beta chains were sequenced from one sample in a study of cytomegalovirus exposure and HLA in healthy donors. PCR employed 60 Vbeta and 13 Jbeta primers. Repertoires were generated with immunoSEQ multiplex PCR, while TCRdb's copy carries only in-frame clones and drops some. This sample has 110,000 to 150,000 clones, with roughly 79% found just once. Sequenced sample: PBMCs. These receptors were taken from an older woman in good health and CMV-seropositive.

This clone was counted between two and nine times. V is TRBV6-1 and J is TRBJ1-5, with D perhaps TRBD1 (5 bases). Looked up from germline, CDR1 is MNHNS and CDR2 is SASEGT. V was cut by 3 bases and J by 4 bases, with 7 bases left in between. The CDR3 is made up of 13 amino acids. This CDR3 is CASSDSGNQPQHF. CDR3 sequence (DNA): TGTGCCAGCAGTGATTCAGGGAATCAGCCCCAGCATTTT.

Only one count was recorded for this clone. This sequence joins TRBV9 and TRBJ2-3; TRBD1 matches at 10 bases. V was pared by 3 bases and J by 0 bases, with 4 bases of the junction left unmatched. The length of the CDR3 is 16 residues. Germline CDR1 and CDR2: SGDLS and YYNGEE. CDR3 amino acids: CASSAWDRGSTDTQYF. CDR3 coding DNA: TGTGCCAGCAGCGCCTGGGACAGGGGTAGCACAGATACGCAGTATTTT.

Only one count was recorded for this clone. The J gene is TRBJ2-7, the V gene TRBV27, with D hard to call. With 10 bases removed from V and 1 base from J, the gap between germline ends came to 5 bases. Germline V lookup: CDR1 MNHEY, CDR2 SMNVEV (reference sequence). This CDR3 is 10 amino acids long. CDR3 residues: CAMTSYEQYF. CDR3 nucleotides: TGTGCCATGACTTCCTACGAGCAGTACTTC.

The rearrangement joins TRBV20-1 to TRBJ2-7; TRBD2 agrees at 7 bases. V lost 5 bases to trimming and J lost 5 bases; unmatched junction nucleotides: 3. Germline values: CDR1 DFQATT, CDR2 SNEGSKA (reference sequence). This CDR3 is built from 11 residues. The CDR3 DNA follows: TGCAGTGCTGGTGGACTAGACGAGCAGTACTTC. Its translation is CSAGGLDEQYF.

This chain connects TRBV9 to TRBJ2-3; tentatively, D is TRBD2 (6 bases). Between the trimmed V and J ends, which lost 0 bases and 10 bases, there was a span of 18 bases. CDR1 and CDR2 (germline): SGDLS, YYNGEE. CDR3 length: 15 amino acids. CDR3: CASSVVPLTSTPQYF. The CDR3, as DNA: TGTGCCAGCAGCGTAGTTCCCCTCACTAGCACCCCGCAGTATTTT.

In its sample, this clone was seen a few times. The CDR3 loop reads CASSASGSFNTGELFF. The CDR3 DNA reads TGTGCCAGCAGTGCAAGCGGGAGTTTCAACACCGGGGAGCTGTTTTTT. The chain couples TRBV2 to TRBJ2-2; TRBD2 matches 8 bases. The V and J ends lost 4 bases and 2 bases, in that order; junction bases with no gene match: 6. The length of the CDR3 is 16 residues. Germline V gene data show CDR1 as SNHLY and CDR2 as FYNNEI.

This clone has only a few counts. The rearrangement uses TRBV13 and TRBJ2-7, with 11 bases fitting TRBD2. Germline loops: CDR1 PRHDT, CDR2 FYEKMQ (reference sequence). The CDR3 extends over 16 amino acids. The junction had 12 bases not matched to a gene; V was cut back by 5 bases and J by 6 bases. The CDR3 spells CASSPSTSGSRGEQYF. CDR3 in DNA: TGTGCCAGCAGCCCCTCCACTAGCGGGAGTCGTGGCGAGCAGTACTTC.

The J gene is TRBJ1-2, the V gene TRBV9; a weak D match, TRBD1 (5 bases). Per germline, CDR1 SGDLS and CDR2 YYNGEE. This CDR3 spans 14 amino acids. V was trimmed by 4 bases and J by 1 base, leaving 11 bases between them. CDR3 region: CASSPDRFNYGYTF. In DNA, the CDR3 is TGTGCCAGCAGCCCCGACAGATTTAACTATGGCTACACCTTC.

The rearrangement joins TRBV10-3 to TRBJ2-1, with 8 bases matching TRBD1. The germline V gene encodes CDR1 ENHRY and CDR2 SYGVKD. There are 14 residues in the CDR3. Unmatched junction bases numbered 2, after V lost 1 base and J lost 6 bases. CDR3 amino acids: CAISEWGQANEQFF. The CDR3 nucleotides read TGTGCCATCAGTGAGTGGGGACAGGCCAATGAGCAGTTCTTC.

In its sample, this clone was seen a few times. In DNA, the CDR3 is TGTGCCAGCAGTTTCGGGTGGCCGGCGGATAATGAAAAACTGTTTTTT. Translation: CASSFGWPADNEKLFF. This sequence joins TRBV28 and TRBJ1-4; D unresolved. V was trimmed by 3 bases and J by 4 bases, leaving 15 bases between them. Germline-derived CDR1 and CDR2 are MDHEN and SYDVKM. The CDR3 sequence is 16 residues long.

This clone has only one observation. This chain joins TRBV9 and TRBJ2-7; 8 bases map to TRBD1. V lost 3 bases, J lost 0 bases, and 2 bases stayed unmatched. CDR3 length: 14 residues. The germline gives CDR1 SGDLS, CDR2 YYNGEE. The CDR3 region has the DNA TGTGCCAGCAGCGCCACAGGGGGCTCCTACGAGCAGTACTTC. It yields the protein CASSATGGSYEQYF.

This sequence joins TRBV5-1 and TRBJ1-5; D is undetermined. V lost 1 base and J lost 0, with 8 bases in between. Germline CDR1 is SGHRS and CDR2 is YFSETQ. The CDR3 consists of 15 residues. The CDR3 DNA is TGCGCCAGCAGCTTGTTCGGGGATAGCAATCAGCCCCAGCATTTT. Protein: CASSLFGDSNQPQHF.

The gene calls are TRBV28 and TRBJ1-4; D possibly corresponds to TRBD1 (5 bases). Trimming cost V 6 bases and J 3 bases, with 14 bases left between them. The CDR3 is 15 amino acids. Germline values: CDR1 MDHEN, CDR2 SYDVKM. The CDR3 DNA follows: TGTGCCAGCAGCCCTGGGACTGCCTCTAATGAAAAACTGTTTTTT. This gives the protein CASSPGTASNEKLFF.

Points on this clone: This CDR3 is also generated by other DNA sequences in the sample. The CDR3 coding sequence is TGTGCCAGCAGTGACCAGTCCACAGATACGCAGTATTTT. It codes for CASSDQSTDTQYF. The chain has TRBV6-4 and TRBJ2-3, with no clear D. The germline CDR1 and CDR2 sequences are MRHNA and SNTAGT. The CDR3 length is 13 residues. Trimming removed 2 bases from V and 2 bases from J, with 5 bases in between.

The rearrangement links TRBV19 to TRBJ1-3; 7 bases are a match to TRBD1. Germline values: CDR1 LNHDA, CDR2 SQIVND (reference sequence). This CDR3 spans 12 amino acids. V dropped 9 bases and J dropped 5; count of bases not matched to a gene: 4. The CDR3 coding sequence is TGTGCCAGCGGGGACAGAAGAAACACCATATATTTT. It translates to CASGDRRNTIYF. The variable domain in full, completed from reference TRBV19 and TRBJ1-3, reads DGGITQSPKYLFRKEGQNVTLSCEQNLNHDAMYWYRQDPGQGLRLIYYSQIVNDFQKGDIAEGYSVSREKKESFPLTVTSAQKNPTAFYLCASGDRRNTIYFGEGSWLTVV.

For this clone: Other DNA sequences in this sample translate to the same CDR3. This rearrangement joins TRBV6-1 to TRBJ2-7, with 15 positions matching TRBD2. Germline CDR1 reads MNHNS; CDR2 reads SASEGT. This CDR3 has 17 amino acids. J lost 0 bases, V lost 4 bases, and 4 bases had no gene match. CDR3 sequence (DNA): TGTGCCAGCAGTGGGACTAGCGGGAGGGCTCTCTCCTACGAGCAGTACTTC. It translates to CASSGTSGRALSYEQYF.

V is TRBV7-9 and J is TRBJ1-2; 9 bases map to TRBD1. Germline V CDR1 and CDR2: SEHNR, FQNEAQ (reference sequence). The junction had 6 bases not matched to a gene; V was cut back by 3 bases and J by 4 bases. CDR3 length: 15 amino acids. CDR3 sequence reads: CASSLQQGAGYGYTF. CDR3 nucleotides: TGTGCCAGCAGCTTGCAACAGGGGGCTGGCTATGGCTACACCTTC.

The genes are TRBV27 and TRBJ1-2; 12 bases are a match to TRBD1. V dropped 5 bases and J dropped 7; count of bases not matched to a gene: 14. This CDR3 comprises 17 residues. Germline lookup yields CDR1 MNHEY and CDR2 SMNVEV (reference sequence). This chain's CDR3 is CASSPAWDRGRRAGYTF. The CDR3, as DNA: TGTGCCAGCAGTCCCGCTTGGGACAGGGGGCGAAGGGCTGGCTACACCTTC.

This clone was seen a single time. The chain uses TRBV7-2 and TRBJ2-1, with 11 bases lining up with TRBD2. The ends lost 1 base at V and 6 bases at J; junction bases unmatched: 8. The CDR3 totals 17 residues. Per the germline V gene, CDR1 is SGHTA and CDR2 is FQGNSA. The CDR3 region is CASSLVGLAGGINEQFF. CDR3 in DNA: TGTGCCAGCAGCTTAGTAGGTCTAGCGGGAGGAATCAATGAGCAGTTCTTC.

With regard to this clone: Other DNA sequences in the same sample also yield this CDR3. J is TRBJ2-3 and V is TRBV5-1; TRBD1 matches 7 bases. Germline V gene sequence: CDR1 SGHRS, CDR2 YFSETQ. The CDR3 has 14 amino acids. The trim removed 5 bases at V and 0 bases at J, leaving 3 bases unmatched. DNA of the CDR3: TGCGCCAGCAGTCCGGGACAGAGCACAGATACGCAGTATTTT. Translating it yields CASSPGQSTDTQYF.

The chain uses TRBV2 and TRBJ2-1; possibly TRBD1 for D (6 bases). Germline V lookup: CDR1 SNHLY, CDR2 FYNNEI. Trimming took off 8 bases at V and 4 bases at J, with 15 bases between the two ends. The CDR3 loop spans 14 amino acids. This CDR3 reads CASDVQGLYNEQFF. DNA for the CDR3: TGTGCCAGCGATGTGCAGGGGCTTTACAATGAGCAGTTCTTC.